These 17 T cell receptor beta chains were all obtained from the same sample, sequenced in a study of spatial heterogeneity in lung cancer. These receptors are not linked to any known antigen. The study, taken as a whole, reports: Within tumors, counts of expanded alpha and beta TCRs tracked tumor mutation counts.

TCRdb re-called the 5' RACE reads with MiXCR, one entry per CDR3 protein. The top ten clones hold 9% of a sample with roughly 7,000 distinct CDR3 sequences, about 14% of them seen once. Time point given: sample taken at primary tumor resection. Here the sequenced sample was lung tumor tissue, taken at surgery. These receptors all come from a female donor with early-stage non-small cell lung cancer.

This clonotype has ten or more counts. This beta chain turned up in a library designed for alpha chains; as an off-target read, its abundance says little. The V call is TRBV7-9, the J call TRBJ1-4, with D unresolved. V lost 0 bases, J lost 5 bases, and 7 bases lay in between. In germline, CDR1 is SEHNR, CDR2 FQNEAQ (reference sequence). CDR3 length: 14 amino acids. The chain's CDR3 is CASSLASVNEKLFF. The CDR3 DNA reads TGTGCCAGCAGCTTAGCCAGTGTGAATGAAAAACTGTTTTTT.

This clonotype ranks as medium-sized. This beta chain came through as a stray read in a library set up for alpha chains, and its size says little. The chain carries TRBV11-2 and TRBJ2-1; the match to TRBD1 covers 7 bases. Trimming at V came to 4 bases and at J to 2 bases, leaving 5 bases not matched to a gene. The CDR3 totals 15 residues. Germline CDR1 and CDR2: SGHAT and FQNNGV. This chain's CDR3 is CASSYDRVPYNEQFF. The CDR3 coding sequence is TGTGCCAGCAGCTATGACAGGGTGCCCTACAATGAGCAGTTCTTC.

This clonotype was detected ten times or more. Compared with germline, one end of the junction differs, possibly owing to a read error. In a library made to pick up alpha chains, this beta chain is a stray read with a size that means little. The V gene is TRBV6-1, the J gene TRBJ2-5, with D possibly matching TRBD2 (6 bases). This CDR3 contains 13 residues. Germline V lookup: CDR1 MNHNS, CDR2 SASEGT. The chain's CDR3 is CASSRGLEVGRIF. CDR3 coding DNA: TGTGCCAGCAGTCGGGGGTTAGAAGTGGGTAGAATCTTC.

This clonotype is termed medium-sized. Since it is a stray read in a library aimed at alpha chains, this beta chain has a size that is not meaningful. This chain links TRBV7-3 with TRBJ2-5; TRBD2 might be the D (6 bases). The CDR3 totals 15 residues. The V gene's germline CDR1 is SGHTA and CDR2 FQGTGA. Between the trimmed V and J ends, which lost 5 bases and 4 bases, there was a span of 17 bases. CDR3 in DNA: TGTGCCAGCAGCCCGACCGGGACTTGGGGAGAGACCCAGTACTTC. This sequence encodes CASSPTGTWGETQYF.

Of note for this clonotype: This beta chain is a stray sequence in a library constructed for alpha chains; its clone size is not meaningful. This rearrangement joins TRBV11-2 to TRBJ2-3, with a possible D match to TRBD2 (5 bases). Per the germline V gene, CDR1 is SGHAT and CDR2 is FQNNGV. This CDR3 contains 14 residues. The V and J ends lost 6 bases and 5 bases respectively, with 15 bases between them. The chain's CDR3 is CASSTLTGIDTQYF. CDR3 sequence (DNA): TGTGCCAGCAGTACACTAACGGGAATAGATACGCAGTATTTT.

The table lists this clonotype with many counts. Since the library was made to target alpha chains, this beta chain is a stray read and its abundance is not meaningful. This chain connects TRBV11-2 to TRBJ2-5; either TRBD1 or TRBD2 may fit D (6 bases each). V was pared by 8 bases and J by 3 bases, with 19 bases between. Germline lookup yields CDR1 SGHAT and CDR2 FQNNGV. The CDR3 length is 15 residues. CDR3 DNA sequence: TGTGCCAGCTCTTACTCGGGGGCGTCGGAAGAGACCCAGTACTTC. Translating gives CASSYSGASEETQYF.

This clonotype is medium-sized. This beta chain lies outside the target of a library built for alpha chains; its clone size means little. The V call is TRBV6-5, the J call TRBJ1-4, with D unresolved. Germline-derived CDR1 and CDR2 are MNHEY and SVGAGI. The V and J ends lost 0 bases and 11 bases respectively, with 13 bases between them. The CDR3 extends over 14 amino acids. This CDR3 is CASSYSTGGDKLFF. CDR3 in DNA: TGTGCCAGCAGTTACTCGACGGGCGGAGATAAACTGTTTTTT.

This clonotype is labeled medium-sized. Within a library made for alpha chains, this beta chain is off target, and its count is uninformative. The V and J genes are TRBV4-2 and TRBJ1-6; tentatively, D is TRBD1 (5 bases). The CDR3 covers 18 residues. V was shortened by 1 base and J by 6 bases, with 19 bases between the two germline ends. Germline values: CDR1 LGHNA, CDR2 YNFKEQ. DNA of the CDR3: TGTGCCAGCAGCCAAGTGTGGGGACCCCTGCGGGGTAATTCACCCCTCCACTTT. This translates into CASSQVWGPLRGNSPLHF.

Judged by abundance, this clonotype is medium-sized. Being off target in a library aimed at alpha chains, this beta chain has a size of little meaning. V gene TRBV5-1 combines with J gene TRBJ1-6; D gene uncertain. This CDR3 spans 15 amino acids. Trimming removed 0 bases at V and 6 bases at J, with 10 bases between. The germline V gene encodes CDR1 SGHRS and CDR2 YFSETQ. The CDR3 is CASSLGSTFNSPLHF. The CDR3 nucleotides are TGCGCCAGCAGCTTGGGTAGCACCTTTAATTCACCCCTCCACTTT.

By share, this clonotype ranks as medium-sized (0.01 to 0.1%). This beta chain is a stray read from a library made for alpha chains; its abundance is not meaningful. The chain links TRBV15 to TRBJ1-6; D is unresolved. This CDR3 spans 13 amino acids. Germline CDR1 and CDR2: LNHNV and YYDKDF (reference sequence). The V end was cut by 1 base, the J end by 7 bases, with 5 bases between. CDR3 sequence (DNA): TGTGCCACCAGCAGAGTTGTAAATTCACCCCTCCACTTT. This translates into CATSRVVNSPLHF.

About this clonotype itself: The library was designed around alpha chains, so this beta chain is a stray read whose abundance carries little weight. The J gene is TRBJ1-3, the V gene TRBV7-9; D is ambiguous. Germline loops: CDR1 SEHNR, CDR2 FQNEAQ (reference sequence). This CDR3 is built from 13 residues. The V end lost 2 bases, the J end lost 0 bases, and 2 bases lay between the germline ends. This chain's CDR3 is CASSLISGNTIYF. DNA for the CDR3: TGTGCCAGCAGCTTAATCTCTGGAAACACCATATATTTT.

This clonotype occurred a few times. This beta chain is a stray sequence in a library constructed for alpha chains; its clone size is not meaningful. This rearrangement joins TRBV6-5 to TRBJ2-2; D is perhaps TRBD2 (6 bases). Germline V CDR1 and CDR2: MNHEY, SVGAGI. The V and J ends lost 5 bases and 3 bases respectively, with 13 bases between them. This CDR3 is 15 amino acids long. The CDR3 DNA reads TGTGCCAGCAGTGCCGTCGGGGGATACACCGGGGAGCTGTTTTTT. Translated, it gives CASSAVGGYTGELFF.

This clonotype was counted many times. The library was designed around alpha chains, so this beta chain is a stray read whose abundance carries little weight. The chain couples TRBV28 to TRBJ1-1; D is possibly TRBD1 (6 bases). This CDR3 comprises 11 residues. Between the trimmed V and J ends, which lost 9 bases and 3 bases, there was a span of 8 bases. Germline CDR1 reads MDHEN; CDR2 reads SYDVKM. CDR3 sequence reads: CASGTHTEAFF. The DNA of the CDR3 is TGTGCCAGTGGGACACACACTGAAGCTTTCTTT. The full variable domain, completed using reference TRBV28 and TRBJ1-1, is DVKVTQSSRYLVKRTGEKVFLECVQDMDHENMFWYRQDPGLGLRLIYFSYDVKMKEKGDIPEGYSVSREKKERFSLILESASTNQTSMYLCASGTHTEAFFGQGTRLTVV.

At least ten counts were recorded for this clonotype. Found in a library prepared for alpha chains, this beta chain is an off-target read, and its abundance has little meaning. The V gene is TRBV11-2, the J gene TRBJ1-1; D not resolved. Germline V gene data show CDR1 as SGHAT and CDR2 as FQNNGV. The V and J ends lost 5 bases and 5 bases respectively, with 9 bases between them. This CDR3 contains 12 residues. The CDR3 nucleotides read TGTGCCAGCAGCCACGGATGGACTGAAGCTTTCTTT. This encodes CASSHGWTEAFF.

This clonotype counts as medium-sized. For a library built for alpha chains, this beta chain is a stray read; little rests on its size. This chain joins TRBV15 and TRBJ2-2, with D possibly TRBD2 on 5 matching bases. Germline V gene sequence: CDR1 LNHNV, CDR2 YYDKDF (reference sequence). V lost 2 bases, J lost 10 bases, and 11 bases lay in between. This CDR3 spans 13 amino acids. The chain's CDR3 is CATSRRAVTELFF. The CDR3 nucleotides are TGTGCCACCAGCAGAAGAGCGGTAACGGAGCTGTTTTTT.

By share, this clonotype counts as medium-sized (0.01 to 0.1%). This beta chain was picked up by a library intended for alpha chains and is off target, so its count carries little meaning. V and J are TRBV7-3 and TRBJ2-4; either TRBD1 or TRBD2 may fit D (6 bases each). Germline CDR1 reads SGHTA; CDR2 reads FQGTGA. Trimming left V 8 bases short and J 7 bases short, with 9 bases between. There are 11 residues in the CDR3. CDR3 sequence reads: CASGGGNIQYF. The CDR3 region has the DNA TGTGCCAGCGGAGGGGGTAACATTCAGTACTTC. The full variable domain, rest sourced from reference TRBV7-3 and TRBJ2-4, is GAGVSQTPSNKVTEKGKYVELRCDPISGHTALYWYRQSLGQGPEFLIYFQGTGAADDSGLPNDRFFAVRPEGSVSTLKIQRTERGDSAVYLCASGGGNIQYFGAGTRLSVL.

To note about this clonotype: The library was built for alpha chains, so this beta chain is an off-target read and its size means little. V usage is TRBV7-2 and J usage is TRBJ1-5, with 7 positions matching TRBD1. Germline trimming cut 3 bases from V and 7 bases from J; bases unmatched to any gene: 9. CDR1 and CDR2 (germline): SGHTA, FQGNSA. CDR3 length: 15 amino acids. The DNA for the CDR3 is TGTGCCAGCAGCTTTGAGGCAGGGGGGAACCAGCCCCAGCATTTT. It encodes CASSFEAGGNQPQHF.